Listed below are T cell receptor beta chains from one sample, sequenced in a study of blood T cell repertoires in COVID-19. Sequenced by immunoSEQ multiplex PCR; TCRdb stores in-frame clones only, minus some. The repertoire holds 250,000 to 400,000 clones, with approximately 87% as singletons. Sequencing input: peripheral blood. These receptors came from a woman aged 25 to 45 with COVID-19, enrolled during active disease. Each CDR3 is given without its conserved first and last residue.

v_call,j_call,cdr3_aa
TRBV28,TRBJ2-7,ASRPTATYEQY
TRBV7-9,TRBJ2-2,ASSLSQGPNTGELF
TRBV21-1,TRBJ1-5,ASSKVGTFNQPQH
TRBV2,TRBJ1-1,ASRGTWGGTEAF
TRBV19,TRBJ1-5,ASSMAPGVIQPQH
TRBV24-1,TRBJ2-1,ATSDLPGTGIYDEQF
TRBV19,TRBJ1-2,ASSIPNRGSDYGYT
TRBV2,TRBJ1-5,ASSPRGTGVDQPQH
TRBV18,TRBJ1-1,ASSPYIQNPNTEAF
TRBV7-2,TRBJ1-4,ASSLAGQSNEKLF
TRBV6-1,TRBJ2-3,ASSELRQPDTQY
TRBV19,TRBJ2-7,ASSMGTGTEQY
TRBV19,TRBJ2-7,ATSLGSGSPYEQY
TRBV6-6,TRBJ1-1,ASSEDRVAF
TRBV18,TRBJ2-7,ASSPGRAYEQY
TRBV28,TRBJ1-1,ASSPRTGGWTEAF
TRBV10-3,TRBJ2-1,AISESGTRANNEQF
TRBV6-1,TRBJ1-1,ASSDGTEAF
TRBV6-5,TRBJ2-5,ASSLLAYQETQY
TRBV27,TRBJ1-4,ASSLGVSGEKLF
TRBV13,TRBJ1-1,ASSLGLHGVMNTEAF
TRBV18,TRBJ1-5,ASSEISGVSNQPQH
TRBV15,TRBJ2-4,ATGGAKNIQY
TRBV7-6,TRBJ2-7,ASSLAGGVYEQY
TRBV6-1,TRBJ2-1,ASSEGLSSYNEQF
TRBV3-1/TRBV3-2,TRBJ1-1,ASSTYPVTEAF
TRBV6-5,TRBJ2-2,ASSVSPNTGELF
TRBV2,TRBJ2-1,ASSRDSKNEQF
TRBV5-1,TRBJ1-2,ASSLEGYYGYT
TRBV5-1,TRBJ1-2,ASSSQTGAGGYT
TRBV6-1,TRBJ1-2,ASSEATGSDRYGYT
TRBV5-7,TRBJ2-1,ASSLWQGGDSYNEQF
TRBV6-5,TRBJ1-2,ASSYRRGYGYT
TRBV24-1,TRBJ2-2,ATSGTAFAGELF
TRBV6-5,TRBJ2-7,ASTHNHEQY
TRBV28,TRBJ1-5,ASRSNQPQH
TRBV6-5,TRBJ1-2,ASGTGDYGYT